Following are 21 T cell receptor beta chains from one sample sequenced in a study of T cell responses to AZD1222 COVID-19 vaccine. Produced via immunoSEQ multiplex PCR; TCRdb's table is partial and in-frame only. The table includes about 150,000 clones, around nine tenths detected once. The sample consisted of peripheral blood, taken on day 0 of AZD1222 vaccination. These receptors were taken from an adult in good health.

This chain joins TRBV7-6 and TRBJ2-7, with D possibly being TRBD1 (5 bases). The V gene's germline CDR1 is SGHVS and CDR2 FNYEAQ. This CDR3 has 17 residues. V lost 5 bases and J lost 4, with 24 bases in between. This CDR3 reads CASSPTHNPAGNYEQYF. CDR3 DNA sequence: TGTGCCAGCAGCCCAACGCACAATCCGGCAGGGAATTACGAGCAGTACTTC.

The rearrangement links TRBV24-1 to TRBJ1-4; D gene unclear. V was clipped by 4 bases and J by 8 bases, with 28 bases between them. Germline V CDR1 and CDR2: KGHDR, SFDVKD. The CDR3 contains 19 residues. The CDR3 region is CATSDFSSGPSHIWEKLFF. CDR3 DNA: TGTGCCACCAGTGACTTCTCCTCCGGGCCCTCACATATCTGGGAAAAACTGTTTTTT.

The gene calls are TRBV5-5 and TRBJ1-2; unclear D gene. The V end lost 0 bases, the J end lost 5 bases, and 14 bases lay between the germline ends. From germline, CDR1 is SGHKS and CDR2 YYEKEE (reference sequence). This CDR3 comprises 15 residues. The CDR3 bases are TGTGCCAGCAGCTTGGCCGTCGGGAAACAGTATGGCTACACCTTC. Translating it yields CASSLAVGKQYGYTF.

V usage is TRBV10-2 and J usage is TRBJ2-2, with 9 bases identical to TRBD2. CDR1 WSHSY and CDR2 SAAADI come from the germline V gene. Trimming removed 6 bases from V and 4 bases from J; junction bases left unmatched: 9. This CDR3 comprises 16 residues. As DNA, the CDR3 is TGCGCCAGCAGCCGAAGCGGGGGGCCGACCACCGGGGAGCTGTTTTTT. Amino acids: CASSRSGGPTTGELFF.

Regarding this clone: At one of its ends the junction is not consistent with the germline gene, which may arise from a read error. J is TRBJ2-1 and V is TRBV5-1; unclear D gene. The CDR3 length is 11 residues. Germline V gene data show CDR1 as SGHRS and CDR2 as YFSETQ. The CDR3 loop reads CASSSNNEQFF. In DNA form, the CDR3 reads TGCGCCAGCAGCTCCAACAATGAGCAGTTCTTC.

The CDR3 region is CASSTDRVLTGYTF. DNA of the CDR3: TGTGCCAGCAGCACGGACAGGGTACTAACTGGCTACACCTTC. The rearrangement uses TRBV27 and TRBJ1-2, with TRBD1 identical over 8 bases. This CDR3 has 14 amino acids. Germline V lookup: CDR1 MNHEY, CDR2 SMNVEV (reference sequence). V was clipped by 6 bases and J by 7 bases; unmatched bases: 10.

V and J are TRBV28 and TRBJ2-7; TRBD1 might be the D (5 bases). The germline V gene encodes CDR1 MDHEN and CDR2 SYDVKM. CDR3 length equals 14 residues. With 6 bases removed from V and 4 bases from J, the gap between germline ends came to 16 bases. The CDR3 protein is CASSPAGNEYEQYF. The CDR3 region has the DNA TGTGCCAGCAGCCCCGCAGGGAATGAGTACGAGCAGTACTTC.

The chain recombines TRBV4-1 with TRBJ1-1; TRBD1 matches at 8 bases. Looked up from germline, CDR1 is MGHRA and CDR2 is YSYEKL. The CDR3 sequence is 13 residues long. After removal of 2 bases from V and 6 bases from J, the junction contained 2 bases not matched to a gene. The CDR3 here is CASSQTGGAEAFF. DNA of the CDR3: TGCGCCAGCAGCCAAACAGGGGGAGCTGAAGCTTTCTTT.

V is TRBV6-5 and J is TRBJ1-2; tentatively, D is TRBD1 (6 bases). The CDR3 is 14 amino acids. V lost 6 bases and J lost 0, with 11 bases in between. From germline, CDR1 is MNHEY and CDR2 SVGAGI. The CDR3 DNA sequence: TGTGCCAGCAGACCCCGGACAGCTAACTATGGCTACACCTTC. It translates to CASRPRTANYGYTF.

On this clone: The same CDR3 also results from other DNA sequences found in this sample. V gene TRBV7-3 combines with J gene TRBJ1-1; perhaps TRBD1 as D (6 bases). The V gene lost 6 bases and the J gene lost 0 bases, with 11 bases spanning the gap. Germline CDR1 SGHTA, CDR2 FQGTGA. The CDR3 runs to 14 residues. CDR3 nucleotides: TGTGCCAGCAGTCTTGGGGGCCTGAACACTGAAGCTTTCTTT. Encoded protein: CASSLGGLNTEAFF.

The V and J genes are TRBV18 and TRBJ2-5, with D uncertain. The CDR3 has 14 residues. Trimming left V 3 bases short and J 0 bases short, with 8 bases between. Germline V gene sequence: CDR1 KGHSH, CDR2 LQKENI. The CDR3 bases are TGTGCCAGCTCACCTGGACGAGACCAAGAGACCCAGTACTTC. Translation gives CASSPGRDQETQYF.

This chain joins TRBV6-6 and TRBJ1-3, with D possibly being TRBD1 (5 bases). The CDR3 spans 13 residues. Germline loops: CDR1 MNHNY, CDR2 SVGAGI (reference sequence). V gave up 2 bases and J gave up 3 bases, with 5 bases separating them. The CDR3 bases are TGTGCCAGCAGTTACGACAGTGGAAACACCATATATTTT. Translating it yields CASSYDSGNTIYF.

The J gene is TRBJ1-2, the V gene TRBV14; the match to TRBD1 covers 7 bases. Germline V gene sequence: CDR1 SGHDN, CDR2 FVKESK. V was pared by 5 bases and J by 5 bases, with 8 bases of the junction left unmatched. This CDR3 is 14 amino acids long. CDR3 amino acids: CASSSSGGLYGYTF. The CDR3 nucleotides are TGTGCCAGCAGCTCTTCAGGGGGGCTGTATGGCTACACCTTC. The full variable domain, rest sourced from reference TRBV14 and TRBJ1-2, is EAGVTQFPSHSVIEKGQTVTLRCDPISGHDNLYWYRRVMGKEIKFLLHFVKESKQDESGMPNNRFLAERTGGTYSTLKVQPAELEDSGVYFCASSSSGGLYGYTFGSGTRLTVV.

V is TRBV7-8 and J is TRBJ1-1; 10 positions match TRBD1. Germline lookup yields CDR1 SGHVS and CDR2 FQNEAQ. This CDR3 region has 15 residues. Germline trimming cut 2 bases from V and 3 bases from J; bases unmatched to any gene: 3. The CDR3 DNA is TGTGCCAGCAGCTTACTGGGACAGGGGTACACTGAAGCTTTCTTT. It encodes CASSLLGQGYTEAFF.

The V gene is TRBV28, the J gene TRBJ1-5, with unresolved D. The V and J ends lost 4 bases and 0 bases respectively, with 10 bases between them. The CDR3 sequence is 15 residues long. The germline V gene encodes CDR1 MDHEN and CDR2 SYDVKM. The CDR3 loop is CASSWAWDSNQPQHF. The CDR3 DNA is TGTGCCAGCAGTTGGGCGTGGGATAGCAATCAGCCCCAGCATTTT.

This chain joins TRBV5-5 and TRBJ2-2; 9 positions agree with TRBD2. The junction had 13 bases not matched to a gene; V was cut back by 1 base and J by 6 bases. There are 18 residues in the CDR3. Germline V gene data show CDR1 as SGHKS and CDR2 as YYEKEE (reference sequence). The CDR3 nucleotides read TGTGCCAGCAGCTTGATTGGTAGCGGGAGATTTATCTCCGGGGAGCTGTTTTTT. This sequence encodes CASSLIGSGRFISGELFF.

The V call is TRBV19, the J call TRBJ1-2; tentative D call: TRBD1 (5 bases). Trimming pared 7 bases from V and 2 bases from J, leaving 17 bases between. From germline, CDR1 is LNHDA and CDR2 SQIVND (reference sequence). CDR3 length: 15 amino acids. The CDR3 DNA is TGTGCCAGTACCAAATGGGGGGGGTCAAACTATGGCTACACCTTC. Protein product: CASTKWGGSNYGYTF.

The chain couples TRBV6-5 to TRBJ1-1; 8 bases match TRBD1. V was pared by 2 bases and J by 5 bases, with 7 bases of the junction left unmatched. The CDR3 extends over 15 amino acids. Looked up from germline, CDR1 is MNHEY and CDR2 is SVGAGI. The CDR3 reads CASSYGSRTGTEAFF. CDR3 in DNA: TGTGCCAGCAGTTACGGGTCGCGGACAGGGACTGAAGCTTTCTTT.

The CDR3, as DNA: TGCGCCAGCAGCCAAGATAGCGGGGTCTCACAAGAGACCCAGTACTTC. It specifies CASSQDSGVSQETQYF. The V gene is TRBV4-3, the J gene TRBJ2-5; TRBD2 agrees at 8 bases. Losses at the gene ends were 0 bases for V and 2 bases for J; bases not matched to a gene: 5. The germline CDR1 and CDR2 sequences are LGHNA and YSLEER. This CDR3 comprises 16 residues.

The V call is TRBV4-1, the J call TRBJ1-4; tentatively, D is TRBD1 (6 bases). CDR3 length equals 13 residues. Germline values: CDR1 MGHRA, CDR2 YSYEKL. The ends were cut back, 6 bases at V and 8 bases at J, with 13 bases in the middle. CDR3 in DNA: TGCGCCAGCAGTAGGGACATGGGGGAAAAACTGTTTTTT. Encoded protein: CASSRDMGEKLFF.

The V gene is TRBV5-1, the J gene TRBJ1-4; D is ambiguous. Germline CDR1 SGHRS, CDR2 YFSETQ. The germline V and J ends were trimmed by 2 bases and 0 bases, with 8 bases remaining between them. The CDR3 has 15 residues. CDR3 region: CASSFTPATNEKLFF. The CDR3 nucleotides are TGCGCCAGCAGCTTTACCCCTGCAACTAATGAAAAACTGTTTTTT.